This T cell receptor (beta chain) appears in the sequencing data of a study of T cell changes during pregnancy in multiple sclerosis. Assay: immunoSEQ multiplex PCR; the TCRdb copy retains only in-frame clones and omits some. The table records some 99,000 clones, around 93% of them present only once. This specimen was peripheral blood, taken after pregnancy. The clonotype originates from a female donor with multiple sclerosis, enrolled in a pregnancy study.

The CDR3: CASSQDRVSSYEQYF. The CDR3 DNA reads TGCGCCAGCAGCCAAGATCGGGTCAGCTCCTACGAGCAGTACTTC. The rearrangement joins TRBV4-1 to TRBJ2-7; D call uncertain. This CDR3 is 15 amino acids long. The ends were cut back, 0 bases at V and 0 bases at J, with 9 bases in the middle. Germline V gives CDR1 MGHRA, CDR2 YSYEKL.